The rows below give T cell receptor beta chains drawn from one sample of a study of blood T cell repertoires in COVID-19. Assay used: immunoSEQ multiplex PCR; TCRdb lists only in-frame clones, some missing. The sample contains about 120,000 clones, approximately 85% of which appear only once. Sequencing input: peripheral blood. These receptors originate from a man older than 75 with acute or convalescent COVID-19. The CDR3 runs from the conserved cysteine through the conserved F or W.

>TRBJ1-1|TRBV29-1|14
CSGKDRGLYTEAFF
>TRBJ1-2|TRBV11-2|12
CASSADSYGYTF
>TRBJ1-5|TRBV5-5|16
CASSWGSGTDRQPQHF
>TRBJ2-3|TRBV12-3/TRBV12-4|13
CASSPLRLDTQYF
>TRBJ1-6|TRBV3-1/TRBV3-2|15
CASSQAMTENSPLHF
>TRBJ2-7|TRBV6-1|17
CASSGSQTSGSLYEQYF
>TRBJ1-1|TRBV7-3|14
CASSPSQGSTEAFF
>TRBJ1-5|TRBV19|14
CASSTGQGNQPQHF
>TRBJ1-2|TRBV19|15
CASSPAGEANYGYTF
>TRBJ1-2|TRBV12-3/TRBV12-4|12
CASRLQGGGYTF
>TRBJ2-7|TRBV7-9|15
CASSSKGTSSAEQYF
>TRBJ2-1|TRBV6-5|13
CASARGPGTREFF
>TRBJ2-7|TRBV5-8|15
CASSYKGLAAYEQYF
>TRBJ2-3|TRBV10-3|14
CAAKQESSTDTQYF
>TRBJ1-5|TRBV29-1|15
CSVGDGTTSSQPQHF
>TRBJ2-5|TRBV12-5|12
CASGLAAETQYF
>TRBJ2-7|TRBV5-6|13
CASSRDRSYEQYF
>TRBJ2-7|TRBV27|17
CASTPGQGRPQLYEQYF
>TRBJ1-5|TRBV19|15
CASKAGGYSNQPQHF
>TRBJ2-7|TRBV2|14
CASSEARSGVEQYF
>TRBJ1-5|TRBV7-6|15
CASSLSPERNQPQHF
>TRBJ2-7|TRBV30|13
CAWSHTGRGEQYF
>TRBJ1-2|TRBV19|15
CASTSTGGLNYGYTF
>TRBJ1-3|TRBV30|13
CASDNDSGNTIYF
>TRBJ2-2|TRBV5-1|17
CASSLGPGQTNTGELFF
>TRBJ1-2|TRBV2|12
CASSESDYGYTF
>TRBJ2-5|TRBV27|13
CASSLGQVETQYF
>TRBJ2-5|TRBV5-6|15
CASSLVGPGRETQYF
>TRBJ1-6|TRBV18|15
CASSPSTAYNSPLHF
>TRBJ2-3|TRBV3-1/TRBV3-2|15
CASSRTSGGADTQYF
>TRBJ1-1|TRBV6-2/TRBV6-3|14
CASSYGTVRTEAFF
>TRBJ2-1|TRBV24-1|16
CATSDARDRAYNEQFF
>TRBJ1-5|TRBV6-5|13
CASSRQGGQPQHF